Listed here is a single T cell receptor (beta chain). Antigen unknown. The method was immunoSEQ multiplex PCR; TCRdb's version includes in-frame clones alone and lacks a portion of them. The sample contains hundreds of thousands of clones, more than 70% of which appear only once. This entry belongs to a study of Ad26.COV2.S vaccination and SARS-CoV-2 variants. Study details: Within the COV1001 Ad26.COV2.S trial arm, the donor was enrolled. The study gave Ad26.COV2.S intramuscularly, once or twice 56 days apart.

V shed 5 bases and J shed 0 bases, with 5 bases lying between them. This CDR3 has 13 amino acids. Germline lookup yields CDR1 LNHDA and CDR2 SQIVND (reference sequence). Treatment noted: some 20 received Ad26.COV2.S at low or high dose, single or two shots; about 5 received placebo; per-sample allocation not given. Sampling was done on day 63 after the first vaccine or placebo injection. An 18-55-year-old adult in Boston served as donor. General study findings and limits: Vaccinees reportedly had broad spike-specific CD8+ and CD4+ T cell responses.

This chain uses TRBV19 with TRBJ1-3; no clear D. Sequences were derived from peripheral blood, sampled in a trial of Ad26.COV2.S vaccine versus placebo. The TCR comes from a person between 18 and 60 years old who received the Ad26.COV2.S COVID-19 vaccine or a placebo. CDR3 sequence reads: CASSAVSGNTIYF. CDR3 nucleotide sequence: TGTGCCAGTAGTGCTGTCTCTGGAAACACCATATATTTT.